This T cell receptor beta chain was recorded in a study of OX40 agonist ivuxolimab in advanced cancers. Study as a whole: With a range of about 23 to 90, age averaged 60 years, and roughly 80% were male. Overall study results and limits: Mean expanded clone counts were higher in CD8+ than CD4+ T cells. The CD4+ and CD8+ T cells in the blood had expanded clonally by week 6 at 0.1 to 3.0 mg/kg.

On this clone itself: What it binds is not known.

This CDR3 is 15 amino acids long. Unmatched junction bases numbered 4, after V lost 3 bases and J lost 7 bases. CDR1 is MNHEY and CDR2 is SMNVEV in the germline V gene (reference sequence). The method was immunoSEQ multiplex PCR; TCRdb's version includes in-frame clones alone and lacks a portion of them. Of approximately 100,000 clones in the sample, over 75% were seen once. The V call is TRBV27, the J call TRBJ2-4; TRBD1 matches 12 bases. Here the sequenced sample was CD4+ or CD8+ T cells sorted from blood, taken in a trial of the OX40 agonist ivuxolimab. This TCR came from an adult with an advanced solid tumor such as melanoma, head and neck, liver or kidney cancer. The CDR3: CASSFGDRGLNIQYF. CDR3 nucleotide sequence: TGTGCCAGCAGTTTCGGGGACAGGGGGCTCAACATTCAGTACTTC.